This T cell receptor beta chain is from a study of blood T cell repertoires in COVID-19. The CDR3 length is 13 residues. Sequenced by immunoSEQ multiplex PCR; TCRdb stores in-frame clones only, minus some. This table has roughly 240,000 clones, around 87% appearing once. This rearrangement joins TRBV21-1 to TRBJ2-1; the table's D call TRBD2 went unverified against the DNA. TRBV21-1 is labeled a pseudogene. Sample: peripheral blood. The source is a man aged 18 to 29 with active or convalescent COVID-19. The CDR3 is CASSKAGGREQFF. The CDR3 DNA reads TGTGCCAGCAGCAAAGCGGGGGGAAGGGAGCAGTTCTTC.